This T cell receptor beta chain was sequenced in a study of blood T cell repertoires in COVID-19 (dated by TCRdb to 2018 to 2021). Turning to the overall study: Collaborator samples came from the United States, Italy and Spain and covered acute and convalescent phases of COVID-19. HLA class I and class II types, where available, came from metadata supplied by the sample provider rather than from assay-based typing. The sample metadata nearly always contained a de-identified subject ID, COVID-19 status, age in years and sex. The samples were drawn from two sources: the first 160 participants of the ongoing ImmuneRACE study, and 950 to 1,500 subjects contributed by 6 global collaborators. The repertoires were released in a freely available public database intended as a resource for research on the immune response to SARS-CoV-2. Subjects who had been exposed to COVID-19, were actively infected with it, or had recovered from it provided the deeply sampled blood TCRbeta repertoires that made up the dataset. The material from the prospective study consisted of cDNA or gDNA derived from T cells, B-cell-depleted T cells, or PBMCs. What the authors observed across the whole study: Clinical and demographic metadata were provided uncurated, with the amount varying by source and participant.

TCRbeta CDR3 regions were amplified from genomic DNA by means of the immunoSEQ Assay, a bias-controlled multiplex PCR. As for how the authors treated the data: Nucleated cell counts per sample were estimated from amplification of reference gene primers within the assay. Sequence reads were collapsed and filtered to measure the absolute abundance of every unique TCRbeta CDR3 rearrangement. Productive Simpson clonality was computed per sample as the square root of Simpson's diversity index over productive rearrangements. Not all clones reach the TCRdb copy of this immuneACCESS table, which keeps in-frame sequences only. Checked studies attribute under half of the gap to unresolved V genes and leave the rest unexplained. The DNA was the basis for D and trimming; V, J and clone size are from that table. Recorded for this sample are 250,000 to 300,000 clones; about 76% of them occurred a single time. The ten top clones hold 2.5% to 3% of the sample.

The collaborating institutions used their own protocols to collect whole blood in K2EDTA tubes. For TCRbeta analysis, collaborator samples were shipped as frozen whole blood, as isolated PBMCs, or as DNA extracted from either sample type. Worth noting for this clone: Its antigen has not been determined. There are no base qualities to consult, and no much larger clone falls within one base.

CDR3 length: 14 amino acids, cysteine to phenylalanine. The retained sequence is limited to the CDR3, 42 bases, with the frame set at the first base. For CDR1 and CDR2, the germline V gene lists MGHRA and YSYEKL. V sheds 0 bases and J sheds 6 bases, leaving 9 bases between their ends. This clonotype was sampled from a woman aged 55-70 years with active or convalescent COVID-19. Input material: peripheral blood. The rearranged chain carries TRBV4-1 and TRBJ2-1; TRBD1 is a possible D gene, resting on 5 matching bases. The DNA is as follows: TGCGCCAGCAGCCAAGAGGTTAGGGGCAATGAGCAGTTCTTC. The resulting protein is CASSQEVRGNEQFF.